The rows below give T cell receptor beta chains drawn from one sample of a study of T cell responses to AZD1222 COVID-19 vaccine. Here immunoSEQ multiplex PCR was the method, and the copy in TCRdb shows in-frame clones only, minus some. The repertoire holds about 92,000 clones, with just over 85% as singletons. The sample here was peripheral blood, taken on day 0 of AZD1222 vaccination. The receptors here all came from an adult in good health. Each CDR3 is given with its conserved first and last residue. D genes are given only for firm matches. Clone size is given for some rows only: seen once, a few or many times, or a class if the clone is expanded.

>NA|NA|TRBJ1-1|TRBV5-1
TGCGCCAGCAGCTTAAACGCAGGGGACACTGAAGCTTTCTTT
CASSLNAGDTEAFF
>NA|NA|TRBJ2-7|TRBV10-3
TGTGCCATCAGTGATCTGGAGGGATTGGGCGAGCAGTACTTC
CAISDLEGLGEQYF
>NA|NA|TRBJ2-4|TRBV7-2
TGTGCCAGCAGCTCGGGGGCAGGGTTTGCTAATCAGTACTTC
CASSSGAGFANQYF
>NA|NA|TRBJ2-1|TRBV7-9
TGTGCCAGCAGCTTCCCCAGCGAGCAGTTCTTC
CASSFPSEQFF
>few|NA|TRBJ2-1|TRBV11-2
TGTGCCAGCAGCTTTATAGACAATGAGCAGTTCTTC
CASSFIDNEQFF
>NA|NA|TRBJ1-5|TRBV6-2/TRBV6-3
TGTGCCAGCAGTTATCCAGGGGCAAGGTATAGCAATCAGCCCCAGCATTTT
CASSYPGARYSNQPQHF
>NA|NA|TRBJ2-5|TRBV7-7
TGTGCTAGCAGCTTCAGGGGGGCTAGGGGACAAGAGACCCAGTACTTC
CASSFRGARGQETQYF
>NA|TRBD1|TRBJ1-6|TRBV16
TGTGCCAGCAGCCAATCGCGGCAGGGGGACAATTCACCCCTCCACTTT
CASSQSRQGDNSPLHF
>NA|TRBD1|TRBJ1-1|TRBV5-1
TGCGCCAGCAGCTCCGGTAGGGGGCTGGGGACTGAAGCTTTCTTT
CASSSGRGLGTEAFF
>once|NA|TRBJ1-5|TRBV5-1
TGCGCCAGCAGCTCACAAATCACAGGGCCATTCCAGCCCCAGCATTTT
CASSSQITGPFQPQHF
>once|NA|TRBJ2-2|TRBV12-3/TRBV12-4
TGTGCCAGCACCCTGATCCCCGGGGAGCTGTTTTTT
CASTLIPGELFF
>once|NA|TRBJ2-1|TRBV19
TGTGCCAGTAGCCTTCTCATGGGGAGCCGAGACAGACCCCACTCCTACAATGAGCAGTTCTTC
CASSLLMGSRDRPHSYNEQFF
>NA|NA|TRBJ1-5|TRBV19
TGTGCCAGTCAACCTCAGGGACGGTTGAATCAGCCCCAGCATTTT
CASQPQGRLNQPQHF
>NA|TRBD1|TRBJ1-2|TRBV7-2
TGTGCCAGCAGCTTAACAGGGGGAGTTCTGTCCCATGGCTACACCTTC
CASSLTGGVLSHGYTF
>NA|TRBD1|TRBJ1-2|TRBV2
TGTGCCGGAACAGGGGAGCGGAGTGGCTACACCTTC
CAGTGERSGYTF
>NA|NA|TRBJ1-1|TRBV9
TGTGCCAGCAGCGTAGGGGCTGGGGGGCACGGCACTGAAGCTTTCTTT
CASSVGAGGHGTEAFF
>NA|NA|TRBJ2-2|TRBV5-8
TGTGCCAGCAGCCCTTTTGGGGGGAACACCGGGGAGCTGTTTTTT
CASSPFGGNTGELFF
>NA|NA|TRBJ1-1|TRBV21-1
TGTGCCAGCAGCACGGATTACAGGGAGAGCCCGGCTTTTGAAGCTTTCTTT
CASSTDYRESPAFEAFF
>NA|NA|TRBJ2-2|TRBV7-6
TGTGCCAGCAGCCAAGCCCGGGGGGCCGACACCGGGGAGCTGTTTTTT
CASSQARGADTGELFF
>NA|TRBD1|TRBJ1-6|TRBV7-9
TGTGCCAGCAGTTCTGGACAGGGGTTCTATAATTCACCCCTCCACTTT
CASSSGQGFYNSPLHF
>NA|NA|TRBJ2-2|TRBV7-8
TGTGCCAGCAGCACAAACACCGGGGAGCTGTTTTTT
CASSTNTGELFF
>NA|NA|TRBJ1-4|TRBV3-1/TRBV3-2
TGTGCCAGCAGCGGCGCCGGTGGATATGAAAAACTGTTTTTT
CASSGAGGYEKLFF
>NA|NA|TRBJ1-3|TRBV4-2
TGTGCCAGCAGCCAAGAACACGGGGCAAAGGACACCATATATTTT
CASSQEHGAKDTIYF
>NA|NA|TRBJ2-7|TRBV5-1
TGCGCCAGCAGCTTAGTAGAGGGCGGCGAGCAGTACTTC
CASSLVEGGEQYF
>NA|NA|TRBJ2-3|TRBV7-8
TGTGCCAGCAGCTTAGGGGTAGCTGTCGGCGCAGATACGCAGTATTTT
CASSLGVAVGADTQYF
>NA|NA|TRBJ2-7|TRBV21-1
TGTGCCCAAGGGACTAGCGGGAGGAAAATCTCACCCTCCTACGAGCAGTACTTC
CAQGTSGRKISPSYEQYF
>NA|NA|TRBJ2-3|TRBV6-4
TGTGCCAGCAGTGATCAGGGGATGGCTAGCACAGATACGCAGTATTTT
CASSDQGMASTDTQYF
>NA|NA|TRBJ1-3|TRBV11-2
TGTGCCAGCAGTCAAAGGGGAGCGGGAAACACCATATATTTT
CASSQRGAGNTIYF
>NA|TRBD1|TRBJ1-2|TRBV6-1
TGTGCCAGCAGTGAATTAGGGCAGGGGGCTGACTATGGCTACACCTTC
CASSELGQGADYGYTF
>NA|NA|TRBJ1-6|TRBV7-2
TGTGCCAGCAGCTTAGGTTTTGAGCGATCTAATTCACCCCTCCACTTT
CASSLGFERSNSPLHF
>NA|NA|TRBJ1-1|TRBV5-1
TGCGCCAGCAGCTTTTTAGGGCGGGACACTGAAGCTTTCTTT
CASSFLGRDTEAFF
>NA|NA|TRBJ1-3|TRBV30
TGTGCCTGGAGTTACACCCGGAGTTACGGAAACACCATATATTTT
CAWSYTRSYGNTIYF
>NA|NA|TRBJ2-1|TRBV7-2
TGTGCCAGCAGCTCCCCTACGAGTAATGAGCAGTTCTTC
CASSSPTSNEQFF
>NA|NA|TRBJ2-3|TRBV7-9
TGTGCCAGCAGCCCCTACGACCAGAGCACAGATACGCAGTATTTT
CASSPYDQSTDTQYF
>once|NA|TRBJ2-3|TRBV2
TGTGCCAGCAGTGAACTCCGCAGGGCTAGCACAGATACGCAGTATTTT
CASSELRRASTDTQYF
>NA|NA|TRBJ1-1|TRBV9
TGTGCCAGCAGCCCCACCCCCTCACAGACGAACACTGAAGCTTTCTTT
CASSPTPSQTNTEAFF
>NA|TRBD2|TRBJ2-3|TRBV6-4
TGTGCCAGCAGTTTAGCGGGAGGGGTCACAGATACGCAGTATTTT
CASSLAGGVTDTQYF
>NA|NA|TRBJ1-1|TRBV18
TGTGCCAGCTCACCGCGGAGGGACGTAGGGACTGAAGCTTTCTTT
CASSPRRDVGTEAFF
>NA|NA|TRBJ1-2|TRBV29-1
TGCGGGATGAGCTCAAGAAACTATGGCTACACCTTC
CGMSSRNYGYTF